One sample yielded the 21 T cell receptor beta chains listed below, sequenced in a study of T-cell reconstitution after alpha-beta-depleted transplantation in children. A library of TCRbeta sequences, prepared with unique molecular identifiers, was generated. MiXCR, run by TCRdb on the PCR reads, gives a single entry per CDR3 protein. The sample consists of about 610,000 distinct CDR3 sequences, 10% to 13% of them appearing once. The source material was PBMCs from the stem cell graft donor, sampled from the stem cell graft. The receptors here all came from a human donor who donated a stem cell graft to a child with acute myeloid leukemia.

This clonotype was recorded a few times. The chain combines TRBV20-1 with TRBJ1-5, with 7 bases fitting TRBD1. This CDR3 spans 17 amino acids. Germline V gene sequence: CDR1 DFQATT, CDR2 SNEGSKA (reference sequence). V was pared by 5 bases and J by 0 bases, with 13 bases of the junction left unmatched. In DNA form, the CDR3 reads TGCAGTGCTCCGAAGAGGACAGGAGTAAATAGCAATCAGCCCCAGCATTTT. It is translated as CSAPKRTGVNSNQPQHF.

This clonotype was counted between two and nine times. The chain links TRBV7-9 to TRBJ2-7; 7 nucleotides align to TRBD2. Germline CDR1 reads SEHNR; CDR2 reads FQNEAQ (reference sequence). The CDR3 is 16 residues long. The ends lost 6 bases at V and 5 bases at J; junction bases unmatched: 16. DNA for the CDR3: TGTGCCAGCAGTTACGGGGGAGGGGCGGGAGCCAACGAGCAGTACTTC. It encodes CASSYGGGAGANEQYF. Looking up the rest from reference TRBV7-9 and TRBJ2-7 gives the full variable domain: DTGVSQNPRHKITKRGQNVTFRCDPISEHNRLYWYRQTLGQGPEFLTYFQNEAQLEKSRLLSDRFSAERPKGSFSTLEIQRTEQGDSAMYLCASSYGGGAGANEQYFGPGTRLTVT.

This clonotype was detected only a few times. This sequence joins TRBV6-4 and TRBJ1-2, with D possibly TRBD1 on 6 matching bases. From germline, CDR1 is MRHNA and CDR2 SNTAGT. V shed 5 bases and J shed 5 bases, with 15 bases lying between them. This CDR3 has 14 amino acids. In DNA form, the CDR3 reads TGTGCCAGCAGTACGGACAGCTTTTATTATGGCTACACCTTC. Translation: CASSTDSFYYGYTF.

The genes are TRBV7-3 and TRBJ2-2; maybe TRBD2 (5 bases). Germline lookup yields CDR1 SGHTA and CDR2 FQGTGA. V was shortened by 2 bases and J by 5 bases, with 18 bases between the two germline ends. The CDR3 is 17 amino acids. CDR3 nucleotide sequence: TGTGCCAGCAGCTTATGGCCCCGGGATAGCGCTACCGGGGAGCTGTTTTTT. Amino acid sequence: CASSLWPRDSATGELFF.

This clonotype was seen more than once but under ten times. This rearrangement joins TRBV7-2 to TRBJ1-2; 7 bases fit TRBD1. CDR1 is SGHTA and CDR2 is FQGNSA in the germline V gene. There are 15 residues in the CDR3. The V segment lost 5 bases and the J segment 7 bases; nucleotides outside the gene matches: 13. CDR3 DNA: TGTGCCAGCAGCGAACGACAGGGCCGATCCCGTGGCTACACCTTC. Its protein is CASSERQGRSRGYTF.

This clonotype was counted ten times or more. The J gene is TRBJ2-1, the V gene TRBV18; 8 bases are shared with TRBD1. Germline V CDR1 and CDR2: KGHSH, LQKENI. The CDR3 is made up of 14 amino acids. With V trimmed by 2 bases and J by 7 bases, 4 bases remained unmatched. The CDR3 DNA reads as TGTGCCAGCTCACCAAACGGACAGGGTAATGAGCAGTTCTTC. Translation: CASSPNGQGNEQFF.

This chain links TRBV18 with TRBJ2-7, with D unclear. Per germline, CDR1 KGHSH and CDR2 LQKENI. V gave up 4 bases and J gave up 6 bases, with 10 bases separating them. This CDR3 is built from 12 residues. CDR3 in amino acids: CASSREAGEQYF. DNA of the CDR3: TGTGCCAGCTCACGCGAGGCAGGCGAGCAGTACTTC.

V usage is TRBV20-1 and J usage is TRBJ2-5, with D possibly being TRBD1 (6 bases). Trimming shortened V by 5 bases and J by 4 bases, and 17 bases separated the two germline ends. The CDR3 sequence is 14 residues long. Germline CDR1 reads DFQATT; CDR2 reads SNEGSKA (reference sequence). CDR3 region: CSAPGTLIRETQYF. For the CDR3, the DNA is TGCAGTGCTCCCGGGACACTGATTCGAGAGACCCAGTACTTC.

The rearrangement links TRBV20-1 to TRBJ1-1; the D is unclear. Germline assignment: CDR1 DFQATT and CDR2 SNEGSKA (reference sequence). Trimming removed 0 bases from V and 7 bases from J, with 6 bases in between. CDR3 length: 11 residues. CDR3 loop: CSARERLEAFF. DNA of the CDR3: TGCAGTGCTAGAGAGAGGCTTGAAGCTTTCTTT.

This clonotype was seen a handful of times. The rearrangement joins TRBV7-9 to TRBJ1-2, with D hard to call. This CDR3 contains 14 residues. The germline V gene has CDR1 SEHNR and CDR2 FQNEAQ (reference sequence). Trimming removed 3 bases at V and 5 bases at J, with 13 bases between. The CDR3, as DNA: TGTGCCAGCAGCTTGGATCGGGGTCGGTATGGCTACACCTTC. This encodes CASSLDRGRYGYTF.

The table lists this clonotype with a few counts. The rearrangement uses TRBV29-1 and TRBJ2-5; D may be TRBD1 (7 bases). V was pared by 3 bases and J by 5 bases, with 13 bases between. The CDR3 length is 13 residues. Per the germline V gene, CDR1 is SQVTM and CDR2 is ANQGSEA. The CDR3 coding sequence is TGCAGCGTTGACAGGGGGGTTCCCGAGACCCAGTACTTC. Encoded protein: CSVDRGVPETQYF.

This clonotype occurred many times. The genes are TRBV12-3 or TRBV12-4 and TRBJ1-3; D remains unclear. V was trimmed by 8 bases and J by 4 bases, leaving 12 bases between them. The CDR3 extends over 13 amino acids. The CDR3 region has the DNA TGTGCCAGCGGATCTTTTGCCGGAAACACCATATATTTT. As protein: CASGSFAGNTIYF.

This clonotype has a count of ten or more. This chain links TRBV5-4 with TRBJ2-2, with a weak D call TRBD2 (6 bases). The length of the CDR3 is 13 residues. Trimming cost V 4 bases and J 6 bases, with 10 bases left between them. Germline CDR1 is SGHNT and CDR2 is YYREEE (reference sequence). The CDR3 sequence is CASSPTRSGELFF. DNA of the CDR3: TGTGCCAGCAGCCCGACTAGATCCGGGGAGCTGTTTTTT.

This clonotype was observed a few times. The chain is built from TRBV12-3 or TRBV12-4 and TRBJ2-1, with 7 bases that match TRBD2. This CDR3 has 16 residues. V was pared by 3 bases and J by 2 bases, with 7 bases of the junction left unmatched. Here the CDR3 reads CASSLPSGGAYNEQFF. In DNA form, the CDR3 reads TGTGCCAGCAGTTTGCCTAGCGGAGGGGCCTACAATGAGCAGTTCTTC.

This chain links TRBV18 with TRBJ2-2; a weak D match, TRBD1 (6 bases). Germline CDR1 reads KGHSH; CDR2 reads LQKENI. Trimming cost V 0 bases and J 2 bases, with 7 bases left between them. The length of the CDR3 is 15 residues. The CDR3 DNA follows: TGTGCCAGCTCACCACCGACAGGAAACACCGGGGAGCTGTTTTTT. It is translated as CASSPPTGNTGELFF.

This clonotype was found many times. V and J are TRBV15 and TRBJ2-3; TRBD1 matches at 7 bases. Per the germline V gene, CDR1 is LNHNV and CDR2 is YYDKDF (reference sequence). With 2 bases clipped from V and 0 bases from J, the junction kept 5 bases outside the gene matches. The length of the CDR3 is 16 residues. The CDR3 loop reads CATSRTGTASTDTQYF. CDR3 DNA sequence: TGTGCCACCAGCAGAACCGGGACAGCGAGCACAGATACGCAGTATTTT. The full variable domain, completed using reference TRBV15 and TRBJ2-3, is DAMVIQNPRYQVTQFGKPVTLSCSQTLNHNVMYWYQQKSSQAPKLLFHYYDKDFNNEADTPDNFQSRRPNTSFCFLDIRSPGLGDTAMYLCATSRTGTASTDTQYFGPGTRLTVL.

This clonotype was seen a handful of times. This chain connects TRBV7-3 to TRBJ2-1; 8 positions match TRBD2. CDR3 length: 13 amino acids. Germline V gene sequence: CDR1 SGHTA, CDR2 FQGTGA. The J segment lost 13 bases and the V segment lost 2 bases, leaving 7 bases of the junction unmatched. CDR3 sequence (DNA): TGTGCCAGCAGCTTAGACGGGAGGGCTTCACAGTTCTTC. This codes for CASSLDGRASQFF.

Concerning this clonotype itself: A much larger clone differs by one base, so this may be a read error. The V gene is TRBV7-9, the J gene TRBJ2-2; 8 nucleotides match TRBD2. Trimming at V came to 5 bases and at J to 2 bases, leaving 4 bases not matched to a gene. CDR1 is SEHNR and CDR2 is FQNEAQ in the germline V gene (reference sequence). The CDR3 consists of 15 residues. CDR3: CASSELAVNTGELFF. As DNA, the CDR3 is TGTGCCAGCAGCGAACTAGCGGTCAACACCGGGGAGCTGTTTTTT. The variable domain in full, completed from reference TRBV7-9 and TRBJ2-2, reads DTGVSQNPRHKITKRGQNVTFRCDPISEHNRLYWYRQTLGQGPEFLTYFQNEAQLEKSRLLSDRFSAERPKGSFSTLEIQRTEQGDSAMYLCASSELAVNTGELFFGEGSRLTVL.

Written as DNA, the CDR3 is TGCAGTGCTAGAGATCGTACGGGCCAAGAGACCCAGTACTTC. This codes for CSARDRTGQETQYF. V and J are TRBV20-1 and TRBJ2-5; D gene unclear. This CDR3 is built from 14 residues. V was shortened by 0 bases and J by 1 base, with 9 bases between the two germline ends. In germline, CDR1 is DFQATT, CDR2 SNEGSKA (reference sequence).

This clonotype has more than one count but fewer than ten. The chain is built from TRBV2 and TRBJ2-1, with D possibly being TRBD2 (5 bases). Trimming removed 6 bases at V and 8 bases at J, with 17 bases between. CDR1 is SNHLY, CDR2 FYNNEI, per germline. This CDR3 is 14 amino acids long. The CDR3 reads CASREAQSGYEQFF. DNA of the CDR3: TGTGCCAGCAGGGAGGCACAGTCGGGCTATGAGCAGTTCTTC. The full variable domain, in which reference TRBV2 and TRBJ2-1 provide the parts outside the CDR3, is EPEVTQTPSHQVTQMGQEVILRCVPISNHLYFYWYRQILGQKVEFLVSFYNNEISEKSEIFDDQFSVERPDGSNFTLKIRSTKLEDSAMYFCASREAQSGYEQFFGPGTRLTVL.

In its sample, this clonotype was seen many times. The rearrangement uses TRBV20-1 and TRBJ2-5; either TRBD1 or TRBD2 may supply D (6 bases each). Germline V CDR1 and CDR2: DFQATT, SNEGSKA (reference sequence). This CDR3 has 13 amino acids. The germline V and J ends were trimmed by 5 bases and 5 bases, with 15 bases remaining between them. As DNA, the CDR3 is TGCAGTGCTCCCCTGGGGGGCCAGGAGACCCAGTACTTC. This translates into CSAPLGGQETQYF.